What follows is one TCR beta chain and its context. Germline CDR1 and CDR2: KGHSH and LQKENI. V shed 8 bases and J 6 bases; nucleotides not matched to a gene: 8. This CDR3 contains 13 residues. Clones were sequenced by immunoSEQ multiplex PCR, and TCRdb holds only the in-frame ones, with some missing. The table records approximately 37,000 clones, over 70% of them present only once. The sample comes from a study of control samples from healthy donors and cancer patients. The TCR originated in a woman in her sixties or seventies with lung cancer. V and J are TRBV18 and TRBJ1-2; TRBD1 agrees at 8 bases. Sequencing was done on a sample of PBMCs. The CDR3 loop reads CASAGGAVDGYTF. CDR3 DNA sequence: TGTGCCAGCGCAGGGGGCGCGGTCGATGGCTACACCTTC.